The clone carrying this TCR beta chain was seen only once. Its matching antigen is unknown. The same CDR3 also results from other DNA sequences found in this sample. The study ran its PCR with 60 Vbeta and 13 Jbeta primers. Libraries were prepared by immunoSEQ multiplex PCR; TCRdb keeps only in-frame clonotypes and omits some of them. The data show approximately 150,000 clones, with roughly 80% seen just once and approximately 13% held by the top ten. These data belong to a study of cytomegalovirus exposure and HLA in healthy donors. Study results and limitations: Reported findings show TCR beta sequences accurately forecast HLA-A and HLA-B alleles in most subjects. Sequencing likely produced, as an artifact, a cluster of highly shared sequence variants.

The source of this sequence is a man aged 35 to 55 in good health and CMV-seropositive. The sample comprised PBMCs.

CDR3: CASSLGLDRETQYF. In DNA form, the CDR3 reads TGTGCCAGCAGCTTAGGACTGGACAGGGAGACCCAGTACTTC. The chain has TRBV7-2 and TRBJ2-5; 7 nucleotides match TRBD1. The ends lost 1 base at V and 5 bases at J; junction bases unmatched: 4. The CDR3 loop spans 14 amino acids. Germline V lookup: CDR1 SGHTA, CDR2 FQGNSA.